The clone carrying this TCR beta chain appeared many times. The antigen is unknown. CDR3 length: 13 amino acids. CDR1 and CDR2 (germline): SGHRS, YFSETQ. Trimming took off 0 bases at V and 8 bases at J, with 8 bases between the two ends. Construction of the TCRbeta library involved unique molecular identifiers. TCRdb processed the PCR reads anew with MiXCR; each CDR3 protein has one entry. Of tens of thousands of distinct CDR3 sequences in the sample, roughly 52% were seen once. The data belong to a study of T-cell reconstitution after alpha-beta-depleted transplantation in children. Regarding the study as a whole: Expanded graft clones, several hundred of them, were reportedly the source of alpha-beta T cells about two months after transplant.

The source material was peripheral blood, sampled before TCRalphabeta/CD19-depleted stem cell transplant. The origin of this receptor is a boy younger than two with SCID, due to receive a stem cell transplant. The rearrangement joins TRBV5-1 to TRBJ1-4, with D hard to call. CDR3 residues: CASSLEAGEKLFF. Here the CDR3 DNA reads TGCGCCAGCAGCTTGGAGGCAGGCGAAAAACTGTTTTTT.